This note documents a single T cell receptor beta chain sequence. Its recognized antigen is unknown. No much larger clone is present one base from it, and per-base qualities are unavailable. This specimen comes from a study of blood T cells in healthy people across ages (dated by TCRdb to the mid-2010s). About the full investigation: Template switching captured roughly one uniquely barcoded TCR beta cDNA molecule per two T cells in model experiments. Age-related changes in TCR beta repertoire diversity were measured in the study by deep sequencing normalized with unique cDNA molecular identifiers. Donors were grouped into four age groups: young (average 16 years), middle-aged (roughly 37), aged (about 59) and long-lived (approximately 82). Using the same blood draw, the study looked at two additional independent replicas of 1 million unique cDNA reads for two donors, one aged 18 to 30 and the other aged 80 or older. To avoid experimental bias, donors of different ages were spread randomly across the sequencing lanes. The study at large found these results: Observed TCR beta diversity correlated strongly with the percentage of naive T cells measured by flow cytometry. Observed TCR beta diversity per million T cells fell roughly linearly with age, and a significant reduction was already apparent by age roughly 40. Estimates of total diversity from one million sequenced T cells were regarded as lower bounds and underestimates. Compared with the aged group, the long-lived group had more naive CD4+ T cells, fewer expanded clones and increased TCR diversity, a pattern suggesting age selection. Because profiling used bulk unsorted PBMCs, naive and antigen-experienced compartments could not be compared conclusively. Because donor CMV infection status was unknown, age-related changes in expanded clonotypes were potentially confounded.

The library was built by means of 5' RACE. The data were produced on an Illumina HiSeq 2500. A second PCR of 7 to 11 cycles was run with a J-beta primer mix and a sample-barcoded 5' primer. A template-switch 5' adaptor carrying 12 random nucleotides introduced a unique molecular identifier onto each TCR beta cDNA molecule. At least 2.5 million CDR3-containing paired-end reads were obtained from each sample. All of the RNA was converted into first-strand cDNA using the Mint cDNA synthesis kit, with a TRBC-specific oligonucleotide serving as the primer. Following uracil-DNA glycosylase treatment, all cDNA underwent a first 18-cycle PCR with the universal primers M1SS and BC2_uni_R. On the study's bioinformatics: For normalization, 1 million high-quality reads, each with a distinct molecular identifier, were randomly selected from each sample. Instead of being binned into consensus sequences, reads that shared molecular identifiers were thrown out. MiTCR, run with a Q25 quality threshold and the strictest error-elimination algorithm, handled CDR3 identification, clonotype clustering and error correction. A nonparametric unseen species model with Euler transformation was used to estimate lower-bound total TCR beta diversity. TCRdb reworked the public reads: Q25 trimming with fastp, MiXCR clone assembly, productive beta chains retained. Rows with one shared CDR3 protein collapse into an entry with the most common genes and DNA. Here the V and J calls rest on TCRdb's processing, not on the authors' analysis. Counted in this sample were hundreds of thousands of distinct CDR3 sequences; approximately 30% of them appeared once. The top ten clones comprise 15% of the sample.

The CDR3 sequence holds 13 residues, the cysteine and phenylalanine included. The read is trimmed to its CDR3 DNA, 39 bases read in frame from base 1. The V and J ends are trimmed by 6 bases and 14 bases, leaving 21 bases between them. From the germline V gene, CDR1 is SGHTA and CDR2 is FQGNSA. The approximately 41 donors, aged about 6 to 95 years, were systemically healthy Caucasian individuals from Russia. Roughly 9 milliliters of peripheral blood were drawn from each donor into EDTA-treated Vacutainer tubes. Ficoll-Paque density-gradient centrifugation was used to isolate PBMCs, with at least 7 million per sample. Total RNA was extracted from PBMCs with Trizol reagent, with at least 6 micrograms obtained per sample. For every donor, flow cytometry on a PBMC aliquot measured the percentage of naive CD45RAhigh/CD27high T cells.

The specimen was blood. This clonotype was obtained from a woman aged 80 or over in good health. Donor details come from another sample of the same person, matched by shared clones. This receptor chain uses TRBV7-2 and TRBJ2-3; the D gene could be either TRBD1 or TRBD2, each agreeing at 5 bases. The nucleotides are TGTGCCAGCAGTTCCTGGGGGAGCCGAAGGGCGTATTTT. Its translation is CASSSWGSRRAYF.